This TCR beta chain was sequenced for a study of regulatory T cells in long-lasting Graves disease. This clonotype was seen ten or more times. The time point was: newly diagnosed GD, antithyroid drugs for less than 3 months. TCR sequences were obtained from RNA taken from PBMCs. Assembly of TCR beta libraries relied on iRepertoire HTBI primers together with Arm-PCR of CDR3 regions. TCRdb independently ran MiXCR on the multiplex PCR reads; one entry per CDR3 protein. The repertoire includes hundreds of thousands of distinct CDR3 sequences, roughly 16% of them detected once, and around a sixth sits in the top ten. The CDR3 runs to 15 residues. V lost 5 bases, J lost 6 bases, and 6 bases stayed unmatched. The same sample was also used in a study of T cells in Graves' hyperthyroidism and ophthalmopathy. That work adds: Through a model of 13 V-J features, ophthalmopathy was separated from stable hyperthyroidism.

The chain has TRBV12-3 or TRBV12-4 and TRBJ1-6; 8 nucleotides line up with TRBD1. The receptor was derived from a woman in her twenties or thirties with Graves disease. The sequencing here drew on peripheral blood mononuclear cells (PBMCs), taken at new diagnosis, from a patient treated with antithyroid drugs. The CDR3 sequence is CASSVGDRGNSPLHF. CDR3 coding DNA: TGTGCCAGCAGTGTGGGCGACAGGGGTAATTCACCCCTCCACTTT.